These 29 T cell receptor beta chains originate from one sample sequenced in a study of T and B cells in COVID-19 patients. Multiplex PCR with BIOMED2 TRB-A/B primer pools amplified TRB rearrangements. MiXCR, run by TCRdb on the multiplex PCR reads, gives a single entry per CDR3 protein. This table holds over 10,000 distinct CDR3 sequences, approximately 31% found once. Each TRB amplification used about 250-550 ng of genomic DNA from blood. The sample taken for sequencing was blood. The receptors come from a human donor who had recovered from COVID-19.

On this clonotype itself: One end of the junction fails to match germline, which may point to a read error. The chain couples TRBV6-2 or TRBV6-3 to TRBJ1-2; perhaps TRBD1 as D (5 bases). The CDR3 consists of 19 residues. Germline assignment: CDR1 MNHEY and CDR2 SVGEGT. The CDR3: CASSYSIVRGFPANYVYTF. CDR3 bases: TGTGCCAGCAGTTACTCGATCGTAAGGGGTTTCCCGGCTAACTATGTCTACACCTTC.

V gene TRBV19 combines with J gene TRBJ1-1, with 9 bases lining up with TRBD1. The CDR3 extends over 16 amino acids. The J segment lost 2 bases and the V segment lost 1 base, leaving 5 bases of the junction unmatched. The germline V gene has CDR1 LNHDA and CDR2 SQIVND (reference sequence). CDR3 bases: TGTGCCAGTAGTATAGGTGGGACAGGGACAAACACTGAAGCTTTCTTT. Its protein product is CASSIGGTGTNTEAFF.

This clonotype was observed many times. The chain employs TRBV6-5 and TRBJ2-5, with 10 bases that match TRBD1. V lost 6 bases, J lost 9 bases, and 10 bases stayed unmatched. This CDR3 has 14 amino acids. Germline CDR1 MNHEY, CDR2 SVGAGI. In nucleotides, the CDR3 is TGTGCCAGCAGAGCCCCTATCGGACAGGGGGCCCAGTACTTC. Translating gives CASRAPIGQGAQYF.

Written as DNA, the CDR3 is TGTGCCAGCAGTTCTGAGAGTCCGGGACTAGCGGGAGGAACCAATGAGCAGTTCTTC. Translation gives CASSSESPGLAGGTNEQFF. The J gene is TRBJ2-1, the V gene TRBV27, with 15 bases that match TRBD2. V was clipped by 4 bases and J by 6 bases; unmatched bases: 13. Germline CDR1 MNHEY, CDR2 SMNVEV (reference sequence). The length of the CDR3 is 19 residues.

Relative to its sample, this clonotype is medium-sized (0.01 to 0.1%). This rearrangement joins TRBV5-5 to TRBJ2-7; 10 bases align to TRBD2. Germline loops: CDR1 SGHKS, CDR2 YYEKEE (reference sequence). The junction had 5 bases not matched to a gene; V was cut back by 5 bases and J by 0 bases. This CDR3 is 15 amino acids long. The CDR3 here is CASSSTSGSSYEQYF. CDR3 coding DNA: TGTGCCAGCAGTTCGACTAGCGGGTCCTCCTACGAGCAGTACTTC.

V usage is TRBV6-2 or TRBV6-3 and J usage is TRBJ2-3, with 12 bases lining up with TRBD2. The CDR3 spans 21 residues. V dropped 10 bases and J dropped 6; count of bases not matched to a gene: 29. Germline V lookup: CDR1 MNHEY, CDR2 SVGEGT. Here the CDR3 DNA reads TGTGCCATCAGCGAACAATCAGGGACTAGCGGGCACCGGGACCGCAGGGATACGCAGTATTTT. Its protein product is CAISEQSGTSGHRDRRDTQYF.

The rearrangement uses TRBV7-6 and TRBJ2-1; 12 bases are shared with TRBD2. J was trimmed by 15 bases and V by 4 bases; bases with no gene match: 7. The CDR3 has 13 amino acids. The germline V gene has CDR1 SGHVS and CDR2 FNYEAQ. CDR3 nucleotide sequence: TGTGCCAGCAGCTCGGAGCTAGCGGGAGGGTTGTTCTTC. It encodes CASSSELAGGLFF.

V usage is TRBV19 and J usage is TRBJ2-2; 7 nucleotides agree with TRBD1. The CDR3 consists of 13 residues. In germline, CDR1 is LNHDA, CDR2 SQIVND (reference sequence). The ends lost 4 bases at V and 11 bases at J; junction bases unmatched: 7. The CDR3 is CASSRIGGGELFF. CDR3 coding DNA: TGTGCCAGTAGTAGAATAGGGGGCGGCGAGCTGTTTTTT.

This clonotype showed up just a few times. This chain links TRBV5-1 with TRBJ1-4; the D is unclear. This CDR3 is 15 amino acids long. The germline V gene encodes CDR1 SGHRS and CDR2 YFSETQ. Trimming stripped 0 bases from V and 0 bases from J, with 6 bases between. In DNA form, the CDR3 reads TGCGCCAGCAGCTTGGCCGGATCAACTAATGAAAAACTGTTTTTT. Translating it yields CASSLAGSTNEKLFF.

The chain is built from TRBV12-3 or TRBV12-4 and TRBJ2-7; D possibly matches TRBD1 or TRBD2 (6 bases each). The J call may be wrong; the DNA end is better matched by TRBJ2-5. The CDR3 has 13 residues. CDR3 in amino acids: CAATKGGQETQYF. CDR3 coding DNA: TGTGCCGCAACTAAGGGGGGCCAAGAGACCCAGTACTTC.

This chain uses TRBV19 with TRBJ1-6; no clear D gene. Per the germline V gene, CDR1 is LNHDA and CDR2 is SQIVND (reference sequence). The CDR3 contains 16 residues. Trimming shortened V by 1 base and J by 9 bases, and 16 bases separated the two germline ends. CDR3 region: CASSIVGPITASPLHF. The CDR3 DNA follows: TGTGCCAGTAGTATAGTAGGGCCGATTACTGCTTCACCCCTCCACTTT.

CDR3 loop: CASSRLAGYGYEQYF. DNA for the CDR3: TGTGCCAGCAGTCGCCTAGCGGGATACGGTTACGAGCAGTACTTC. The chain carries TRBV7-2 and TRBJ2-7; 9 bases are a match to TRBD2. Looked up from germline, CDR1 is SGHTA and CDR2 is FQGNSA. V trimming: 6 bases; J trimming: 4 bases; junction bases outside the gene matches: 10. This CDR3 has 15 residues.

This clonotype showed up just a few times. The rearrangement joins TRBV27 to TRBJ2-7, with TRBD1 identical over 7 bases. CDR1 is MNHEY, CDR2 SMNVEV, per germline (reference sequence). After removal of 2 bases from V and 6 bases from J, the junction contained 10 bases not matched to a gene. The CDR3 loop spans 15 amino acids. CDR3 nucleotides: TGTGCCAGCAGTTTAAGGACTTCAGGGGGATCCGAGCAGTACTTC. The encoded protein is CASSLRTSGGSEQYF.

As for this clonotype: Germline and junction disagree at one end, which may indicate a read error. The V and J genes are TRBV5-1 and TRBJ2-6; no clear D gene. Germline CDR1 reads SGHRS; CDR2 reads YFSETQ. This CDR3 spans 17 amino acids. As DNA, the CDR3 is TGTGCCAGCAGCGTAGCCCCGACGGTCTCTGGGGCCAACGTCCTGACTTTC. Translation: CASSVAPTVSGANVLTF.

The rearrangement uses TRBV11-2 and TRBJ2-6, with unresolved D. This CDR3 is built from 15 residues. Trimming cost V 4 bases and J 0 bases, with 7 bases left between them. Germline V gene data show CDR1 as SGHAT and CDR2 as FQNNGV. The CDR3 region has the DNA TGTGCCAGCAGCTCGCCCAGCTCTGGGGCCAACGTCCTGACTTTC. Protein product: CASSSPSSGANVLTF. The full variable domain, rest sourced from reference TRBV11-2 and TRBJ2-6, is EAGVAQSPRYKIIEKRQSVAFWCNPISGHATLYWYQQILGQGPKLLIQFQNNGVVDDSQLPKDRFSAERLKGVDSTLKIQPAKLEDSAVYLCASSSPSSGANVLTFGAGSRLTVL.

This clonotype was observed a few times. The chain recombines TRBV30 with TRBJ1-2; the D is unclear. Germline V gene data show CDR1 as GTSNPN and CDR2 as SVGIG (reference sequence). The CDR3 extends over 13 amino acids. Trimming left V 1 base short and J 4 bases short, with 10 bases between. CDR3 residues: CAWSAFAAYGYTF. CDR3 DNA sequence: TGTGCCTGGAGTGCCTTCGCAGCCTATGGCTACACCTTC.

In this sample, this clonotype is medium-sized. This chain joins TRBV11-3 and TRBJ2-1; 10 bases line up with TRBD2. This CDR3 has 21 amino acids. With V trimmed by 4 bases and J by 0 bases, 18 bases remained unmatched. CDR1 is SGHNT and CDR2 is YENEEA in the germline V gene. CDR3 residues: CASSSTGSVAGGLSSYNEQFF. The CDR3 DNA reads TGTGCCAGCAGCTCAACCGGGTCAGTAGCGGGAGGCCTCTCCTCCTACAATGAGCAGTTCTTC.

This clonotype was detected only a few times. The chain has TRBV6-2 or TRBV6-3 and TRBJ1-5; 8 bases align to TRBD1. In germline, CDR1 is MNHEY, CDR2 SVGEGT. CDR3 size: 14 residues. Losses at the gene ends were 2 bases for V and 6 bases for J; bases not matched to a gene: 3. For the CDR3, the DNA is TGTGCCAGCAGTTACGGACAGGGTGGTCAGCCCCAGCATTTT. Translating gives CASSYGQGGQPQHF.

Of note for this clonotype: A much more abundant neighbour one base away suggests this may be a read error. This chain uses TRBV15 with TRBJ2-3; TRBD2 might be the D (5 bases). CDR1 and CDR2 from the germline V gene are LNHNV and YYDKDF (reference sequence). The length of the CDR3 is 14 residues. The ends were cut back, 8 bases at V and 5 bases at J, with 17 bases in the middle. CDR3: CATARGQIRDTQYF. DNA for the CDR3: TGTGCCACCGCGCGAGGGCAAATACGAGATACGCAGTATTTT.

This clonotype occurred many times. This chain links TRBV6-5 with TRBJ2-2; the match to TRBD1 covers 10 bases. The CDR3 length is 15 residues. The junction had 6 bases not matched to a gene; V was cut back by 8 bases and J by 3 bases. CDR1 MNHEY and CDR2 SVGAGI come from the germline V gene. The CDR3 DNA reads as TGTGCCAGCGGCTCCGGGACAGGGGACACCGGGGAGCTGTTTTTT. It translates to CASGSGTGDTGELFF.

The V gene is TRBV19, the J gene TRBJ2-2; 10 bases line up with TRBD1. This CDR3 has 17 residues. The V gene's germline CDR1 is LNHDA and CDR2 SQIVND (reference sequence). The ends lost 6 bases at V and 3 bases at J; junction bases unmatched: 10. The CDR3 DNA is TGTGCCAGTAGGCCTCCGACCGGGACAGGGGACACCGGGGAGCTGTTTTTT. It is translated as CASRPPTGTGDTGELFF.

V gene TRBV6-5 combines with J gene TRBJ2-2; either TRBD1 or TRBD2 may fit D (5 bases each). Germline CDR1 and CDR2: MNHEY and SVGAGI. There are 15 residues in the CDR3. V was cut by 3 bases and J by 5 bases, with 13 bases left in between. The CDR3 reads CASSYGASGTGELFF. The CDR3 nucleotides read TGTGCCAGCAGTTATGGGGCCTCGGGAACCGGGGAGCTGTTTTTT.

V and J are TRBV20-1 and TRBJ2-2; TRBD2 matches at 11 bases. V dropped 1 base and J dropped 4; count of bases not matched to a gene: 2. The CDR3 covers 15 residues. In germline, CDR1 is DFQATT, CDR2 SNEGSKA (reference sequence). DNA of the CDR3: TGCAGTGCTAGAGGTAGCGGGAGGGGCACCGGGGAGCTGTTTTTT. It specifies CSARGSGRGTGELFF.

The chain is built from TRBV11-2 and TRBJ2-3; TRBD2 agrees at 10 bases. V trimming: 6 bases; J trimming: 6 bases; junction bases outside the gene matches: 9. The CDR3 spans 15 residues. Germline lookup yields CDR1 SGHAT and CDR2 FQNNGV. CDR3 region: CASRTLAGVSDTQYF. CDR3 nucleotide sequence: TGTGCCAGCAGGACTCTAGCGGGAGTTTCGGATACGCAGTATTTT.

The sample holds many counts of this clonotype. V is TRBV27 and J is TRBJ2-6; maybe TRBD2 (6 bases). V was shortened by 9 bases and J by 0 bases, with 18 bases between the two germline ends. There are 17 residues in the CDR3. CDR1 is MNHEY, CDR2 SMNVEV, per germline (reference sequence). CDR3 in DNA: TGTGCCAGGATCTTCCGGGAGACCATCTCTGGGGCCAACGTCCTGACTTTC. As protein: CARIFRETISGANVLTF.

The J gene is TRBJ1-6, the V gene TRBV6-5, with TRBD1 as a possible D gene (5 bases). Matching the DNA end better, TRBJ1-1 makes the J call doubtful. Germline CDR1 is MNHEY and CDR2 is SVGAGI. The CDR3 contains 12 residues. CDR3 amino acids: CASSPGDTEAFF. The CDR3 DNA follows: TGTGCCAGCAGCCCGGGGGACACTGAAGCTTTCTTT.

The rearrangement links TRBV30 to TRBJ1-2; 7 nucleotides agree with TRBD1. CDR1 and CDR2 (germline): GTSNPN, SVGIG (reference sequence). The CDR3 sequence is 13 residues long. With V trimmed by 6 bases and J by 3 bases, 7 bases remained unmatched. The DNA for the CDR3 is TGTGCCTGCAACAGGGGTAGTTACTATGGCTACACCTTC. Encoded protein: CACNRGSYYGYTF.

The sample holds many counts of this clonotype. The chain carries TRBV30 and TRBJ2-3, with D tentatively TRBD2 (6 bases). V shed 4 bases and J shed 6 bases, with 17 bases lying between them. This CDR3 is 14 amino acids long. Germline loops: CDR1 GTSNPN, CDR2 SVGIG (reference sequence). CDR3 in amino acids: CAWNAGPTQDTQYF. The CDR3 coding sequence is TGTGCCTGGAACGCGGGACCTACCCAGGATACGCAGTATTTT.

This clonotype was detected a few times. This chain links TRBV27 with TRBJ2-7; 13 bases agree with TRBD2. CDR3 length: 16 residues. V dropped 4 bases and J dropped 0; count of bases not matched to a gene: 3. CDR1 and CDR2 (germline): MNHEY, SMNVEV (reference sequence). CDR3 sequence: CASSSTSGRPSYEQYF. The CDR3 DNA is TGTGCCAGCAGTTCGACTAGCGGGAGGCCCTCCTACGAGCAGTACTTC.